The following is a T cell receptor beta chain sequence with its context. Antigen specificity is unknown. The entry originates in a study of T cell clonotyping in hematopoietic cell transplantation. Study results and caveats: Few recipient clonotypes overlapped donors; over 97% were de novo at given depth.

Germline lookup yields CDR1 SGHNT and CDR2 YENEEA. V shed 0 bases and J shed 1 base, with 3 bases lying between them. The CDR3 has 13 amino acids. Sequenced by immunoSEQ multiplex PCR; TCRdb stores in-frame clones only, minus some. The table lists approximately 42,000 clones, nearly 97% of them singletons. Sequencing used peripheral blood mononuclear cells. The sequence was collected from a man aged 30 to 45 in good health. Some clones in this sample may be carry-over from other donors' samples. The chain combines TRBV11-3 with TRBJ2-5; D is undetermined. The CDR3: CASSLDGQETQYF. CDR3 in DNA: TGTGCCAGCAGCTTAGATGGCCAAGAGACCCAGTACTTC. Full variable domain (outside the CDR3, taken from reference TRBV11-3 and TRBJ2-5): EAGVVQSPRYKIIEKKQPVAFWCNPISGHNTLYWYLQNLGQGPELLIRYENEEAVDDSQLPKDRFSAERLKGVDSTLKIQPAELGDSAVYLCASSLDGQETQYFGPGTRLLVL.